The rows below give T cell receptor beta chains drawn from one sample of a study of radiation and T cells in renal cell carcinoma. Measured with immunoSEQ multiplex PCR; TCRdb has only the in-frame clones, and not every one. The data show about 20,000 clones, 55% to 80% seen once. The sequencing here drew on tumor tissue, taken from a patient whose treatment included radiotherapy and nephrectomy. The receptors here all came from a woman between 65 and 79 years old with renal cell carcinoma. The CDR3 runs from the conserved cysteine through the conserved F or W. A D gene is named only where the DNA matches it firmly. Part of the rows lack a size; the others show once, few, many or a class for expanded clones.

>TRBV6-1|-|TRBJ1-2|-
CASSGDLRGADYTF
TGTGCCAGCAGTGGAGACTTGCGCGGGGCCGACTACACCTTC
>TRBV15|-|TRBJ1-2|few
CATSRGEAAGGYTF
TGTGCCACCAGCAGAGGTGAAGCCGCAGGTGGCTACACCTTC
>TRBV2|TRBD1|TRBJ1-5|-
CASQFPGQGPDQPQHF
TGTGCCAGCCAATTCCCGGGACAGGGGCCGGATCAGCCCCAGCATTTT
>TRBV4-2|-|TRBJ1-1|-
CASSQFQGTEAFF
TGTGCCAGCAGCCAATTTCAGGGGACTGAAGCTTTCTTT
>TRBV11-3|-|TRBJ1-3|-
CASSLEGPGNTIYF
TGTGCCAGCAGCTTAGAAGGACCTGGAAACACCATATATTTT
>TRBV9|-|TRBJ1-1|few
CASSVVSGAETEAFF
TGTGCCAGCAGCGTAGTCTCGGGGGCCGAGACTGAAGCTTTCTTT
>TRBV29-1|TRBD1|TRBJ2-3|once
CSIPGGQVGTSTDTQYF
TGCAGCATACCCGGGGGACAGGTGGGGACTAGCACAGATACGCAGTATTTT
>TRBV9|TRBD2|TRBJ2-1|-
CASSVRAGGIHEQFF
TGTGCCAGCAGCGTAAGGGCGGGGGGGATCCATGAGCAGTTCTTC
>TRBV6-1|TRBD2|TRBJ2-1|once
CASSEALRPSGGNEQFF
TGTGCCAGCAGTGAAGCGCTTAGGCCTAGCGGGGGGAATGAGCAGTTCTTC
>TRBV7-2|TRBD1|TRBJ1-1|once
CASSHGQGGTEAFF
TGTGCCAGCAGCCACGGACAGGGGGGCACTGAAGCTTTCTTT
>TRBV13|-|TRBJ2-7|-
CASSFATGYEQYF
TGTGCCAGCAGCTTCGCAACGGGCTACGAGCAGTACTTC
>TRBV29-1|-|TRBJ1-2|-
CSVWEGRSLDGYTF
TGCAGCGTTTGGGAGGGAAGGTCGTTAGATGGCTACACCTTC
>TRBV7-2|TRBD2|TRBJ2-3|-
CASSLGTSGVSDTQYF
TGTGCCAGCAGCTTAGGGACTAGCGGGGTGTCAGATACGCAGTATTTT
>TRBV11-2|-|TRBJ1-6|-
CASSLPDKYNSPLHF
TGTGCCAGCAGCTTACCGGACAAATATAATTCACCCCTCCACTTT
>TRBV4-1|TRBD2|TRBJ2-5|-
CASSPLAGGRETQYF
TGCGCCAGCAGCCCACTAGCGGGGGGCCGAGAGACCCAGTACTTC
>TRBV14|TRBD1|TRBJ2-2|once
CASSQRPGQGFTGELFF
TGTGCCAGCAGCCAACGGCCGGGACAGGGTTTCACCGGGGAGCTGTTTTTT
>TRBV5-6|TRBD1|TRBJ1-1|-
CASSDNRGSEAFF
TGTGCCAGCAGCGATAACAGGGGGAGTGAAGCTTTCTTT
>TRBV5-6|-|TRBJ2-7|-
CASSYGGGPPYEQYF
TGTGCCAGCAGTTATGGGGGGGGGCCCCCATACGAGCAGTACTTC
>TRBV6-1|-|TRBJ2-2|few
CASTQTGAGELFF
TGTGCCAGCACCCAAACGGGGGCCGGGGAGCTGTTTTTT
>TRBV6-5|TRBD1|TRBJ1-2|-
CASRRTGNYGYTF
TGTGCCAGCAGGCGGACAGGGAACTATGGCTACACCTTC
>TRBV28|TRBD2|TRBJ2-3|-
CASNVGGGGTDTQYF
TGTGCCAGCAACGTGGGCGGGGGAGGCACAGATACGCAGTATTTT
>TRBV10-3|TRBD1|TRBJ1-5|few
CAISRGQGDQPQHF
TGTGCCATCAGTAGGGGACAGGGGGATCAGCCCCAGCATTTT
>TRBV7-2|-|TRBJ2-5|-
CASSFGSAREQYF
TGTGCCAGCAGCTTCGGGTCAGCGAGAGAGCAGTACTTC
>TRBV9|-|TRBJ2-7|-
CASSVEQAGHEQYF
TGTGCCAGCAGCGTAGAACAGGCCGGGCACGAGCAGTACTTC
>TRBV10-3|-|TRBJ2-3|-
CAISEPLRGGGTDTQYF
TGTGCCATCAGTGAGCCCCTCCGGGGCGGAGGCACAGATACGCAGTATTTT
>TRBV5-5|TRBD1|TRBJ1-1|-
CASSSGQGLNTEAFF
TGTGCCAGCAGCTCAGGACAGGGATTGAACACTGAAGCTTTCTTT